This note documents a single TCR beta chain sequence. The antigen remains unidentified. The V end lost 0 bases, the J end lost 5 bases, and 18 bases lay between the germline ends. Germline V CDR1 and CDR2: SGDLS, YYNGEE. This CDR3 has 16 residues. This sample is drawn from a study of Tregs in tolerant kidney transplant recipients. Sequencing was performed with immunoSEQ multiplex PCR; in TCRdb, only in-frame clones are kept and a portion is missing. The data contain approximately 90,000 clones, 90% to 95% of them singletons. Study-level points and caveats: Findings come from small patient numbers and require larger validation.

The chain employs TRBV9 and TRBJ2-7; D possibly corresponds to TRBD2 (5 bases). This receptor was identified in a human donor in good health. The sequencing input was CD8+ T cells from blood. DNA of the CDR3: TGTGCCAGCAGCGTAGAGCTAACCGGTAATAGCGACGAGCAGTACTTC. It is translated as CASSVELTGNSDEQYF.